This entry concerns a single TCR beta chain. Produced via immunoSEQ multiplex PCR; TCRdb's table is partial and in-frame only. Here the sample spans under 30,000 clones, 60% to 80% being singletons. The V gene lost 6 bases and the J gene lost 2 bases, with 17 bases spanning the gap. Germline V gives CDR1 MNHEY, CDR2 SMNVEV (reference sequence). The CDR3 contains 15 residues. The data are from a study of regulatory dendritic cells for organ transplantation. Sequenced input: memory CD4+ T cells from blood. Subset of the sample: CD45RO+ memory T cells. The chain links TRBV27 to TRBJ2-7; perhaps TRBD2 as D (6 bases). The receptor was derived from a human donor in good health. In nucleotides, the CDR3 is TGTGCCAGCAGGGGTACCGCCGGGGGAGCCTACGAGCAGTACTTC. Amino acid sequence: CASRGTAGGAYEQYF.